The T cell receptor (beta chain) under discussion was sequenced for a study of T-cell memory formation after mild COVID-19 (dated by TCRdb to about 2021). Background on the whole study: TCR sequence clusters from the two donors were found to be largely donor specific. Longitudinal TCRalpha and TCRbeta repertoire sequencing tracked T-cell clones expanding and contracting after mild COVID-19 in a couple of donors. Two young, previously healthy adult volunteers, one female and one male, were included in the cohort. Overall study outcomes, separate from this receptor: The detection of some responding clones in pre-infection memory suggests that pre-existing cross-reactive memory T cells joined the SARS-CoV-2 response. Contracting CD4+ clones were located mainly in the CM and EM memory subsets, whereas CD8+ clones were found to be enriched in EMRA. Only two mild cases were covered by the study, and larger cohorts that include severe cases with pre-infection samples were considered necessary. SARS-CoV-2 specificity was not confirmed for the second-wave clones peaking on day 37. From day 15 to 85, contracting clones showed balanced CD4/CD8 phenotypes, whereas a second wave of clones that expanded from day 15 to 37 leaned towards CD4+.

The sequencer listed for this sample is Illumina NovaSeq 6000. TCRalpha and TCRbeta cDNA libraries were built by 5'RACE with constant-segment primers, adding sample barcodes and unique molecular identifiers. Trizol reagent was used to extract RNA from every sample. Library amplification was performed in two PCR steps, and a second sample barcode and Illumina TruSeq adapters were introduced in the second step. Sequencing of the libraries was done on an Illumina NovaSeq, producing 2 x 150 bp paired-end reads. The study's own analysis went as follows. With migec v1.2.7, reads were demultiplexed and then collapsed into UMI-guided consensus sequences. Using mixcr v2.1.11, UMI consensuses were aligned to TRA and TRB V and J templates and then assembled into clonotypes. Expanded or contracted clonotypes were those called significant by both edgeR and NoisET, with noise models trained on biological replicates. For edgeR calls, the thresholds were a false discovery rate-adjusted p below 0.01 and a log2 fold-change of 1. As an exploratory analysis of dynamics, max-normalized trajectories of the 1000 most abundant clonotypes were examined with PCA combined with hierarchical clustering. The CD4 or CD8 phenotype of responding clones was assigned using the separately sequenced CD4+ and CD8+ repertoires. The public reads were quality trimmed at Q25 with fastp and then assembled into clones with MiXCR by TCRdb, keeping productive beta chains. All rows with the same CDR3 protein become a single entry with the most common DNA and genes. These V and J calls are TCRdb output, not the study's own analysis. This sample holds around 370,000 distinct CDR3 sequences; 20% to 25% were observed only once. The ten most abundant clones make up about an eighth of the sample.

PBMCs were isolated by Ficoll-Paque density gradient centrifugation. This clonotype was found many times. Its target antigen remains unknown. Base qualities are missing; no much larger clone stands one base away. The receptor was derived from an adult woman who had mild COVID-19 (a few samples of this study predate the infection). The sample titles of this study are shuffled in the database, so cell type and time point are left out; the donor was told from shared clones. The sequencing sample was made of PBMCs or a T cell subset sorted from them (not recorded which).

The DNA reads TGCGCCAGCAGCCCTGGGGGTATGGACTATGGCTACACCTTC. Its protein product is CASSPGGMDYGYTF. The V gene is TRBV5-1 and the J gene is TRBJ1-2; the D gene is possibly TRBD1, with 5 bases matching. The CDR3 spans 14 residues, from the cysteine through the phenylalanine. Here the CDR3 DNA is all that survives: 42 bases in frame from base 1. The germline V gene encodes CDR1 SGHRS and CDR2 YFSETQ. Relative to germline, V is 4 bases shorter and J is 3 bases shorter, with 13 bases between their ends. The reference TRBV5-1 and TRBJ1-2 proteins fill in what lies around the CDR3, so the full variable domain reads KAGVTQTPRYLIKTRGQQVTLSCSPISGHRSVSWYQQTPGQGLQFLFEYFSETQRNKGNFPGRFSGRQFSNSRSEMNVSTLELGDSALYLCASSPGGMDYGYTFGSGTRLTVV.